The 6 T cell receptor beta chains below were found in one sample sequenced in a study of T cells in localized non-small cell lung cancer. The table came from immunoSEQ multiplex PCR; TCRdb's copy has only in-frame clones and leaves some out. This sample yields approximately 2,000 clones, of which 26% are seen a single time; around 7% belongs to the top ten. The sample here was lung tumor tissue, taken before any cancer treatment. Every receptor here comes from a woman aged 35-75 years with stage II squamous cell lung carcinoma.

This rearrangement joins TRBV28 to TRBJ1-5, with unresolved D. This CDR3 has 14 amino acids. CDR1 and CDR2 from the germline V gene are MDHEN and SYDVKM. Trimming cost V 6 bases and J 6 bases, with 15 bases left between them. In DNA form, the CDR3 reads TGTGCCAGCAGCTATCGACGGACGGGTCAGCCCCAGCATTTT. This gives the protein CASSYRRTGQPQHF.

This clone was observed a few times. The gene calls are TRBV7-6 and TRBJ2-2; weak D call: TRBD1 (6 bases). The CDR3 length is 17 residues. The germline V gene has CDR1 SGHVS and CDR2 FNYEAQ. Trimming stripped 5 bases from V and 2 bases from J, with 18 bases between. CDR3 sequence reads: CASSSPGQGSNTGELFF. CDR3 sequence (DNA): TGTGCCAGCAGCAGCCCGGGGCAGGGGTCTAACACCGGGGAGCTGTTTTTT.

This clone was counted between two and nine times. This chain's CDR3 is CASRWGLTGTEAFF. The CDR3 DNA sequence: TGTGCCAGCAGATGGGGCCTGACGGGCACTGAAGCTTTCTTT. V usage is TRBV28 and J usage is TRBJ1-1; perhaps TRBD1 as D (5 bases). Trimming cost V 6 bases and J 4 bases, with 15 bases left between them. The CDR3 has 14 amino acids. Germline CDR1 MDHEN, CDR2 SYDVKM.

The V gene is TRBV6-8, the J gene TRBJ2-3, with TRBD2 matching 11 bases. This CDR3 has 20 amino acids. CDR1 and CDR2 (germline): MNHGY, SAAAGT. J was trimmed by 3 bases and V by 6 bases; bases with no gene match: 20. CDR3 residues: CASRGFGTSGHWGSTDTQYF. CDR3 in DNA: TGTGCCAGCAGGGGTTTCGGGACTAGCGGCCATTGGGGGAGTACAGATACGCAGTATTTT.

This clone was picked up a small number of times. The rearrangement links TRBV7-6 to TRBJ2-1; weak D call: TRBD2 (5 bases). This CDR3 comprises 14 residues. The germline CDR1 and CDR2 sequences are SGHVS and FNYEAQ. V lost 3 bases to trimming and J lost 6 bases, with 12 bases between them. For the CDR3, the DNA is TGTGCCAGCAGCTTGGGGAGACCCGGCAATGAGCAGTTCTTC. Its protein product is CASSLGRPGNEQFF. Using reference TRBV7-6 and TRBJ2-1 for the parts outside the CDR3, the full variable domain is GAGVSQSPRYKVTKRGQDVALRCDPISGHVSLYWYRQALGQGPEFLTYFNYEAQQDKSGLPNDRFSAERPEGSISTLTIQRTEQRDSAMYRCASSLGRPGNEQFFGPGTRLTVL.

This clone was observed a few times. The sample holds other DNA sequences that translate to the same CDR3. The rearrangement joins TRBV11-3 to TRBJ2-3; 7 bases map to TRBD1. After removal of 5 bases from V and 4 bases from J, the junction contained 9 bases not matched to a gene. The CDR3 has 15 residues. Looked up from germline, CDR1 is SGHNT and CDR2 is YENEEA. CDR3: CASSPNRGPSDTQYF. The DNA of the CDR3 is TGTGCCAGCAGCCCTAACAGGGGACCATCAGATACGCAGTATTTT. Full variable domain (missing parts from reference TRBV11-3 and TRBJ2-3): EAGVVQSPRYKIIEKKQPVAFWCNPISGHNTLYWYLQNLGQGPELLIRYENEEAVDDSQLPKDRFSAERLKGVDSTLKIQPAELGDSAVYLCASSPNRGPSDTQYFGPGTRLTVL.